This T cell receptor (beta chain) was recorded in a study of blood T cells in healthy people across ages (dated by TCRdb to about 2015). In the study overall: In model experiments, roughly one uniquely barcoded TCR beta cDNA molecule per two T cells was captured by template switching. Using deep sequencing normalized with unique cDNA molecular identifiers, the study measured how TCR beta repertoire diversity changes with age. Donors were grouped into four age groups: young (average roughly 16 years), middle-aged (39), aged (around 56) and long-lived (around 80). To avoid experimental bias, donors of different ages were distributed randomly across sequencing lanes. Using the same blood draw, the study looked at two additional independent replicas of 1 million unique cDNA reads for two donors, one aged 18 to 29 and the other aged 80 or older.

Systemically healthy Caucasian individuals from Russia, over 30 in total and aged roughly 6 to 100 years, were included as donors. Each donor gave ten milliliters of peripheral blood, collected into EDTA-treated Vacutainer tubes. Ficoll-Paque density-gradient centrifugation was used to isolate PBMCs, with at least 6.5 million per sample. Total RNA, at least 5.5 micrograms per sample, was extracted from PBMCs with Trizol reagent. Naive CD45RAhigh/CD27high T cell percentages were measured by flow cytometry on a PBMC aliquot from every donor. The germline V gene encodes CDR1 GTSNPN and CDR2 SVGIG (reference sequence). From the cysteine through the phenylalanine, the CDR3 covers 13 amino acids. Of all the DNA, just the CDR3 is kept, 39 bases in frame from base 1. This clonotype has just one count. Its antigen is currently not known. No base qualities exist here, and no much larger clone lies one base off it.

The library was produced with 5' RACE. Sequencing instrument: Illumina HiSeq 2500. A second PCR of about 6 to 11 cycles was run with a J-beta primer mix and a sample-barcoded 5' primer. Each TCR beta cDNA molecule received a unique molecular identifier from a template-switch 5' adaptor carrying 12 random nucleotides. At least 3 million CDR3-containing paired-end reads were obtained from each sample. All of the RNA was converted into first-strand cDNA using the Mint cDNA synthesis kit, with a TRBC-specific oligonucleotide serving as the primer. After uracil-DNA glycosylase treatment, a first 18-cycle PCR used universal primers M1SS and BC2_uni_R on all cDNA. Regarding the original processing steps: For normalization, 1 million high-quality reads were randomly selected from each sample, with every read carrying a distinct molecular identifier. Reads with shared molecular identifiers were discarded instead of being binned into consensus sequences. CDR3 identification, clonotype clustering and error correction used MiTCR with a Q25 quality threshold and the strictest error-elimination algorithm. A nonparametric unseen species model using Euler transformation provided a lower-bound estimate of total TCR beta diversity. Starting from the raw public reads, TCRdb applied fastp trimming at Q25, assembled clones with MiXCR and retained in-frame beta chains. Each entry is one CDR3 protein sequence, shown with its most common DNA and genes. The V and J calls, along with clone size, are taken from TCRdb and not from the paper's own processing. The sample profile shows about a million distinct CDR3 sequences; just over 50% of them were found once. Clones ranked in the top ten supply 20% to 25% of the sample.

Beyond this particular receptor, the publication reports: Because donor CMV infection status was unknown, age-related changes in expanded clonotypes were potentially confounded. Total diversity estimates from one million sequenced T cells were considered lower bounds and underestimates. A strong correlation was found between observed TCR beta diversity and the percentage of naive T cells measured by flow cytometry. Observed TCR beta diversity per million T cells fell roughly linearly with age, and a significant reduction was already apparent by age roughly 41. Because profiling used bulk unsorted PBMCs, naive and antigen-experienced compartments could not be compared conclusively. Compared with the aged group, the long-lived group had more naive CD4+ T cells, fewer expanded clones and increased TCR diversity, suggesting age selection.

The material sequenced was blood. The chain is assembled from TRBV30 and TRBJ2-5, and 7 bases in between align with TRBD1. The closer fit of TRBJ2-7 to the DNA end suggests the J call may be wrong. This TCR came from an older woman in good health. The DNA reads as follows: TGTGCCTGGGCCCAGGGGGAAAACTACGAGCAGTACTTC. Its protein reads: CAWAQGENYEQYF.